This T cell receptor beta chain was found in a study of shared clonotypes between healthy human individuals. CDR3 size: 14 residues. The V end lost 3 bases, the J end lost 3 bases, and 9 bases lay between the germline ends. In germline, CDR1 is KGHSH, CDR2 LQKENI. In the case of this clone: The antigen is not known.

The study, taken as a whole, reports: Researchers found naive subsets generally carried larger estimated richness than memory subsets. Few donors limited the genetic and exposure-history diversity represented.

CD45RO-negative cells were positively selected for CCR7, leaving out terminally differentiated effector memory CD45RA+ cells. Replicate sorted-subset PCRs were loaded with around 200 ng DNA, roughly 33,000 T cell genomes. In the source study's methods: Junction-only immunoSEQ sequences carried no quality scores, so filtering differed. This table comes from immunoSEQ multiplex PCR, and its TCRdb copy is limited to in-frame clones, with some not included. V, J and clone size reflect that table, while D and trimming were determined from the DNA. Of around 2,100,000 clones in the sample, approximately 94% were seen once.

The sequence derives from a young man in good health. The sequencing sample was made of naive CD8+ T cells sorted from blood. The chain joins TRBV18 to TRBJ1-5, with D unresolved. The DNA of the CDR3 is TGTGCCAGCTCACCGAACGGCCACAATCAGCCCCAGCATTTT. This codes for CASSPNGHNQPQHF.